This paragraph covers one T cell receptor beta chain sequence. No antigen is known for it. The sample is drawn from a study of Ad26.COV2.S vaccination and SARS-CoV-2 variants. The CDR3 spans 13 residues. Germline V lookup: CDR1 KGHSH, CDR2 LQKENI. The V end lost 3 bases, the J end lost 3 bases, and 7 bases lay between the germline ends. TCRdb's table, derived via immunoSEQ multiplex PCR, lists solely in-frame clones and lacks some. The data hold about 390,000 clones, with over 80% observed a single time. Treatment: some 20 received Ad26.COV2.S at low or high dose, single or two shots; about 5 received placebo; per-sample allocation not given. The study sampled participants on day 63 after the first vaccine or placebo injection. Expression of Wuhan-strain SARS-CoV-2 spike came from the Ad26 vector that formed the vaccine. Regarding the study as a whole: A substantial breadth of spike-specific CD8+ and CD4+ T cell responses after vaccination has been reported. Vaccinees showed greater spike-specific TCR breadth than placebo recipients.

The sequence came from a person aged 18-65 years who received the Ad26.COV2.S COVID-19 vaccine or a placebo. Sequences were derived from peripheral blood, sampled in a trial of Ad26.COV2.S vaccine versus placebo. The chain couples TRBV18 to TRBJ2-3; D not resolved. The CDR3 protein is CASSPGQTDTQYF. The DNA for the CDR3 is TGTGCCAGCTCACCGGGCCAAACAGATACGCAGTATTTT. The variable domain in full, with the rest retrieved from reference TRBV18 and TRBJ2-3, is NAGVMQNPRHLVRRRGQEARLRCSPMKGHSHVYWYRQLPEEGLKFMVYLQKENIIDESGMPKERFSAEFPKEGPSILRIQQVVRGDSAAYFCASSPGQTDTQYFGPGTRLTVL.